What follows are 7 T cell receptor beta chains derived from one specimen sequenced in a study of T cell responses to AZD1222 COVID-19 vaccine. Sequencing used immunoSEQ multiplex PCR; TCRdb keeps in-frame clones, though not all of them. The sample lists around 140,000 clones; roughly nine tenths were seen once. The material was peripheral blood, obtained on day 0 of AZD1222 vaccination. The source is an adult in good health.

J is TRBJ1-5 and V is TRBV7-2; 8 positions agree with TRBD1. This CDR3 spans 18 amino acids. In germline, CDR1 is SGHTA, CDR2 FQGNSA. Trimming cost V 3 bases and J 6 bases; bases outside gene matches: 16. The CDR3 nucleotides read TGTGCCAGCAGCTTTAGTTCGGCGGCCGGGACAGGAGTTCAGCCCCAGCATTTT. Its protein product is CASSFSSAAGTGVQPQHF.

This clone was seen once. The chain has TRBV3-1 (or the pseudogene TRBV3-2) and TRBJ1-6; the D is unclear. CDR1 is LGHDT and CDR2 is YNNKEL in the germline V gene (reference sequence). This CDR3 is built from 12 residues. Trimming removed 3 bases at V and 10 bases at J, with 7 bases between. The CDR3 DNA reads TGTGCCAGCAGCCAGGTGCAGTCACCCCTCCACTTT. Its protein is CASSQVQSPLHF.

CDR3 sequence (DNA): TGTGCCAGCCAGACCGGAACTAAAGCCTACGAGCAGTACTTC. Encoded protein: CASQTGTKAYEQYF. V is TRBV19 and J is TRBJ2-7; D unclear. V lost 9 bases, J lost 2 bases, and 17 bases lay in between. Germline V gene data show CDR1 as LNHDA and CDR2 as SQIVND (reference sequence). The CDR3 has 14 residues.

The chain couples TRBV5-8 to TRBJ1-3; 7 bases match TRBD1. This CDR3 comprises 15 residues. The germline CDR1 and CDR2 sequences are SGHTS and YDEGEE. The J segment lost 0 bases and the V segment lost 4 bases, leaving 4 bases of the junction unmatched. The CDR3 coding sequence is TGTGCCAGCAGCGAGGGGACAGACTCTGGAAACACCATATATTTT. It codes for CASSEGTDSGNTIYF. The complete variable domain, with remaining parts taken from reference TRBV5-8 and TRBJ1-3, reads EAGVTQSPTHLIKTRGQQATLRCSPISGHTSVYWYQQALGLGLQFLLWYDEGEERNRGNFPPRFSGRQFPNYSSELNVNALELEDSALYLCASSEGTDSGNTIYFGEGSWLTVV.

CDR3 coding DNA: TGTGCCAGCAGCCCCTATGGCTCCTATAATTCACCCCTCCACTTT. Protein: CASSPYGSYNSPLHF. The V call is TRBV11-2, the J call TRBJ1-6; D is ambiguous. The CDR3 length is 15 residues. Germline V lookup: CDR1 SGHAT, CDR2 FQNNGV. Trimming cost V 5 bases and J 0 bases, with 8 bases left between them.

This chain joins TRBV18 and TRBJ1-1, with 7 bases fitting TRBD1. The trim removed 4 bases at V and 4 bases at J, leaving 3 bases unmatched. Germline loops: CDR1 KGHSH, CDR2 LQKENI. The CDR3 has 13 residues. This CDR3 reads CASSLDRATEAFF. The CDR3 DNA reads TGTGCCAGCTCACTCGACAGGGCCACTGAAGCTTTCTTT.

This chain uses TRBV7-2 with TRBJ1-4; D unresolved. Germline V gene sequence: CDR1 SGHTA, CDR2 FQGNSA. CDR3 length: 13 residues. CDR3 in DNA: TGTGCTAGTGGGGAAGGCTTTAATGAAAAACTGTTTTTT. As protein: CASGEGFNEKLFF.